One sample yielded the 5 T cell receptor beta chains listed below, sequenced in a study of T-cell memory formation after mild COVID-19 (dated by TCRdb to the early 2020s). Receptor libraries were prepared by 5' RACE. TCRdb names Illumina NovaSeq 6000 as the instrument used. Through fastp at Q25 and MiXCR, TCRdb rebuilt clones from the public reads, retaining in-frame beta chains. Each entry merges the rows of one CDR3 protein and shows their most common DNA and genes. The sample yields about 400,000 distinct CDR3 sequences; around 22% were counted once. Roughly 14% of the sample belongs to the ten largest clones. Sample: PBMCs or a T cell subset sorted from them (not recorded which). These receptors originate from an adult woman who had mild COVID-19 (a few samples of this study predate the infection). The sample titles of this study are shuffled in the database, so cell type and time point are left out; the donor was told from shared clones.

This clonotype has at least ten counts. The chain couples TRBV18 to TRBJ2-7; 9 nucleotides agree with TRBD1. The CDR3 extends over 16 amino acids. Germline V gives CDR1 KGHSH, CDR2 LQKENI. V lost 5 bases and J lost 6; bases outside the gene matches: 14. This CDR3 reads CASSTTGTGLGGEQYF. Written as DNA, the CDR3 is TGTGCCAGCTCAACGACAGGGACAGGGTTAGGTGGCGAGCAGTACTTC. The complete variable domain, with remaining parts taken from reference TRBV18 and TRBJ2-7, reads NAGVMQNPRHLVRRRGQEARLRCSPMKGHSHVYWYRQLPEEGLKFMVYLQKENIIDESGMPKERFSAEFPKEGPSILRIQQVVRGDSAAYFCASSTTGTGLGGEQYFGPGTRLTVT.

The V call is TRBV28, the J call TRBJ2-3; 10 bases are shared with TRBD2. The CDR3 covers 17 residues. V lost 2 bases and J lost 5; bases outside the gene matches: 10. CDR1 and CDR2 from the germline V gene are MDHEN and SYDVKM. The CDR3 loop reads CASSLKVSSGSRDTQYF. The DNA for the CDR3 is TGTGCCAGCAGTTTAAAGGTCTCTAGCGGGAGTAGAGATACGCAGTATTTT.

This clonotype came up a few times. The gene calls are TRBV7-8 and TRBJ2-5, with 7 positions matching TRBD1. The germline CDR1 and CDR2 sequences are SGHVS and FQNEAQ. This CDR3 contains 16 residues. Trimming removed 2 bases from V and 4 bases from J; junction bases left unmatched: 10. CDR3 in amino acids: CASSLMSGQILETQYF. As DNA, the CDR3 is TGTGCCAGCAGCTTAATGTCGGGACAGATTCTAGAGACCCAGTACTTC.

The sample holds a few counts of this clonotype. The chain employs TRBV7-9 and TRBJ1-3; tentative D call: TRBD1 (5 bases). Trimming cost V 5 bases and J 4 bases, with 12 bases left between them. The CDR3 has 14 residues. Germline values: CDR1 SEHNR, CDR2 FQNEAQ (reference sequence). For the CDR3, the DNA is TGTGCCAGCAGCCCCGGGGACCAGGGAAACACCATATATTTT. Translation: CASSPGDQGNTIYF.

This rearrangement joins TRBV27 to TRBJ1-2; 9 bases match TRBD1. Germline V gene data show CDR1 as MNHEY and CDR2 as SMNVEV (reference sequence). This CDR3 is built from 13 residues. V lost 5 bases and J lost 2; bases outside the gene matches: 0. CDR3 sequence: CASSGQGNYGYTF. The CDR3 DNA reads TGTGCCAGCAGTGGACAGGGGAACTATGGCTACACCTTC.